This TCR beta chain was documented in a study of CD8+CD57+ T cells in acquired aplastic anemia. An expansion of CD8+CD57+ cells by flow cytometry had been shown in patients chosen for sequencing. General study results and limits: Between patients and controls, roughly 29 CD8+ CDR3 sequences were found in common.

In its sample, this clonotype was seen a few times. The antigen is unknown. At one of its ends the junction is not consistent with the germline gene, which may arise from a read error. It was genomic DNA that served as the template for profiling TCR beta VDJ and CDR3. TCRdb reprocessed the reads via MiXCR and lists one record per CDR3 protein. The sample lists 150,000 or so distinct CDR3 sequences; more than 45% were seen once. The CDR3 has 12 amino acids. Germline V lookup: CDR1 MGHDK, CDR2 SYGVNS. The chain links TRBV25-1 to TRBJ2-1; 7 nucleotides align to TRBD2. Sequencing input: sorted CD4+, CD8+, or CD8+CD57+ T cells (not recorded which) from PBMCs. The TCR was taken from a human donor with aplastic anemia. The CDR3 DNA sequence: TGCGCCAGCAGCTCGGCCGGGACTAATAAGTTCTTC. Its translation: CASSSAGTNKFF.